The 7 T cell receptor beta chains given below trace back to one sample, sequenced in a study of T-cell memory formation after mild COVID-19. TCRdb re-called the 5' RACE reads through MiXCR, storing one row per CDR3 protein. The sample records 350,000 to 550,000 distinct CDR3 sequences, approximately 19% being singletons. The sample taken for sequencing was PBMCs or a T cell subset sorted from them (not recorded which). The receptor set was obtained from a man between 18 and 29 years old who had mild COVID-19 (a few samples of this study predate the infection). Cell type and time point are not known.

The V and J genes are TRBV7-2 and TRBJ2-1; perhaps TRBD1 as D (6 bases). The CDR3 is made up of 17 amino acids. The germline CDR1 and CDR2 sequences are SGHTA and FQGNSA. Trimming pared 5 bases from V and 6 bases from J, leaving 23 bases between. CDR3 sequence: CASSAPKDRPFGNEQFF. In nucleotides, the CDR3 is TGTGCCAGCAGCGCCCCAAAGGACAGACCTTTTGGCAATGAGCAGTTCTTC.

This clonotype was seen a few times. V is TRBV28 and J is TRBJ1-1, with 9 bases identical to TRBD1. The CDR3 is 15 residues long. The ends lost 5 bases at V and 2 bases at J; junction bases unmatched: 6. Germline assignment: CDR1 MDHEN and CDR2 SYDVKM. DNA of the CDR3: TGTGCCAGCAGTAGACAGGGGGGATATAACACTGAAGCTTTCTTT. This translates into CASSRQGGYNTEAFF.

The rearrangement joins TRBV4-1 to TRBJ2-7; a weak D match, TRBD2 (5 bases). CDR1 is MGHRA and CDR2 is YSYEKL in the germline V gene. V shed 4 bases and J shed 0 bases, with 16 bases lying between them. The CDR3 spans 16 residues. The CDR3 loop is CASSRLRFGSSYEQYF. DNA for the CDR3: TGCGCCAGCAGCCGCCTCCGGTTTGGGAGCTCCTACGAGCAGTACTTC.

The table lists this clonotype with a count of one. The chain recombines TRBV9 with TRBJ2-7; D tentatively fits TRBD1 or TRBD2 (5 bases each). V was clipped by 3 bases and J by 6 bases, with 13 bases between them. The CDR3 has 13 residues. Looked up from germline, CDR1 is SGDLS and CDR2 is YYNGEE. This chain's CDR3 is CASSGGPGGEQYV. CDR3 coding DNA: TGTGCCAGCAGCGGGGGACCCGGTGGCGAGCAGTACGTC.

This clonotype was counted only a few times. The CDR3 is CSARYQGRTGELFF. The DNA for the CDR3 is TGCAGTGCTAGGTACCAGGGACGGACCGGGGAGCTGTTTTTT. The chain links TRBV20-1 to TRBJ2-2, with D perhaps being TRBD1 or TRBD2 (5 bases each). The germline V and J ends were trimmed by 3 bases and 5 bases, with 13 bases remaining between them. Germline assignment: CDR1 DFQATT and CDR2 SNEGSKA (reference sequence). The length of the CDR3 is 14 residues.

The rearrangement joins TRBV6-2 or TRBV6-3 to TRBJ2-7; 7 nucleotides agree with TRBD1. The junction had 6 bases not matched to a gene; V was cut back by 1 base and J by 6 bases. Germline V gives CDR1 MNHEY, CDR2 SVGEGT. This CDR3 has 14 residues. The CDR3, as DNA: TGTGCCAGCAGTTACTTGGAAGGGGGCTCCGAGCAGTACTTC. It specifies CASSYLEGGSEQYF.

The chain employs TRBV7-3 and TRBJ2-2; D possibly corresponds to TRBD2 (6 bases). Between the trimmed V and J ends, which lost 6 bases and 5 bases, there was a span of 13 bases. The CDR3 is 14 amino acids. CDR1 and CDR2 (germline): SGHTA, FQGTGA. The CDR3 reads CASSKQEGTGELFF. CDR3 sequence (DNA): TGTGCCAGCAGTAAACAGGAGGGGACCGGGGAGCTGTTTTTT.